This TCR beta chain comes out of a study of T cell repertoires in cytomegalovirus infection (dated 2019 in TCRdb). About the investigation overall: Peptide stimulations targeted recently identified HLA-C-restricted CMV epitopes, whose presentation resists viral immunomodulation, together with well-studied HLA-B-restricted epitopes. Because public TCR beta signatures pointed to carriage of CMV infection together with the matching HLA type, the HLA type of each donor mattered for the analysis. Paper-wide results and their limitations: In both this cohort and an independent roughly 330-donor cohort, the cumulative frequency of public TCR beta family members distinguished carriers of CMV infection plus the relevant HLA type. The ex vivo response was dominated by HLA-C-restricted CMV-specific TCR beta clonotypes, which also provided the single most frequent clonotype in two of eight donors.

The treatment or condition label, as the study defines it: in vitro stimulation with specific CMV peptide epitopes to enrich CMV-specific T cells. The run used an Illumina HiSeq 1500. In TCRdb, the public reads were trimmed at Q25 with fastp and aligned with MiXCR, with productive beta chains retained. Under each unique CDR3 protein, matching rows form one entry showing the most common genes and DNA. The sample contains about 700,000 distinct CDR3 sequences, around a third of them found a single time. About 20% of the sample rests with the top ten. A distance of 12 bases separates the germline ends of V and J, which lose 3 bases and 6 bases respectively. Reading from cysteine to phenylalanine, the CDR3 counts 13 amino acids. Only CDR3 DNA remains: 39 bases, in frame from the first base. Points on this clonotype: Its binding antigen is unknown. The sample holds no much larger clone one base away, and base qualities are not on file.

Sequences were derived from cultured PBMCs, sampled from culture after CMV antigen stimulation. The receptor chain draws on TRBV12-3 or TRBV12-4 and TRBJ2-7, with the D gene call left open. The origin of this receptor is a human donor in good health (CMV status not recorded). Some clones in this sample may be carry-over from other donors' samples. CDR3 loop: CASSFDWATEQYF. The DNA sequence is given as TGTGCCAGCAGTTTTGACTGGGCGACCGAGCAGTACTTC.